Below, 16 T cell receptor beta chains from the same sample are listed, as sequenced in a study of cytomegalovirus exposure and HLA in healthy donors. Amplification used 60 Vbeta primers and 13 Jbeta primers. Clones were read by immunoSEQ multiplex PCR, and TCRdb kept only the in-frame ones, dropping some. The sample includes approximately 170,000 clones, 75% to 90% of them seen just once. The sequenced sample was PBMCs. These receptors all come from a male donor in good health and CMV-seronegative.

This rearrangement joins TRBV5-1 to TRBJ1-1; 8 nucleotides agree with TRBD1. V shed 4 bases, J shed 3 bases, and the junction held 2 bases outside the gene matches. The CDR3 is made up of 13 amino acids. Germline CDR1 SGHRS, CDR2 YFSETQ. The CDR3 loop reads CASSKTGDTEAFF. CDR3 bases: TGCGCCAGCAGCAAGACAGGGGACACTGAAGCTTTCTTT.

The rearrangement joins TRBV11-2 to TRBJ2-1; 10 bases map to TRBD1. Trimming took 5 bases from V and 7 from J; bases not matched to a gene: 11. This CDR3 is 16 amino acids long. CDR1 is SGHAT and CDR2 is FQNNGV in the germline V gene. CDR3 coding DNA: TGTGCCAGCAGCCCAGTGGGGACAGGGGTGAGAAATGAGCAGTTCTTC. This codes for CASSPVGTGVRNEQFF.

The chain couples TRBV27 to TRBJ1-2; 7 bases match TRBD1. Per the germline V gene, CDR1 is MNHEY and CDR2 is SMNVEV (reference sequence). The ends lost 5 bases at V and 4 bases at J; junction bases unmatched: 7. CDR3 length equals 14 residues. Written as DNA, the CDR3 is TGTGCCAGCAGTCCACAGGGGCTCGCCTATGGCTACACCTTC. Its protein product is CASSPQGLAYGYTF.

The chain combines TRBV30 with TRBJ1-4, with a weak D call TRBD1 (5 bases). Trimming stripped 0 bases from V and 11 bases from J, with 10 bases between. The CDR3 runs to 12 residues. Germline V gene lookup returns CDR1 GTSNPN and CDR2 SVGIG (reference sequence). The CDR3 region has the DNA TGTGCCTGGAGTGTATCTCAGGGCAAACTGTTTTTT. Translated, it gives CAWSVSQGKLFF.

This chain links TRBV5-6 with TRBJ1-6; TRBD1 agrees at 10 bases. The germline gives CDR1 SGHDT, CDR2 YYEEEE. The V and J ends lost 4 bases and 7 bases, in that order; junction bases with no gene match: 5. This CDR3 has 15 amino acids. The CDR3, as DNA: TGTGCCAGCAGCCGGGGACAGGGGAGGAATTCACCCCTCCACTTT. It encodes CASSRGQGRNSPLHF.

This clone was recorded a few times. The chain combines TRBV5-1 with TRBJ2-7; the match to TRBD1 covers 7 bases. The ends lost 4 bases at V and 1 base at J; junction bases unmatched: 11. Germline-derived CDR1 and CDR2 are SGHRS and YFSETQ. This CDR3 spans 16 amino acids. The CDR3 loop is CASSPRTGLESYEQYF. The CDR3, as DNA: TGCGCCAGCAGCCCAAGGACAGGACTCGAATCCTACGAGCAGTACTTC.

The chain carries TRBV5-1 and TRBJ2-5, with 13 positions matching TRBD2. Germline CDR1 is SGHRS and CDR2 is YFSETQ. CDR3 length: 17 amino acids. The V segment lost 4 bases and the J segment 5 bases; nucleotides outside the gene matches: 11. The CDR3 nucleotides read TGCGCCAGCAGCACCCTCGGACTAGCGGGGGCCCGGGAGACCCAGTACTTC. Protein sequence: CASSTLGLAGARETQYF.

The genes are TRBV18 and TRBJ1-4; 7 bases fit TRBD1. The J segment lost 8 bases and the V segment lost 4 bases, leaving 10 bases of the junction unmatched. CDR3 length: 15 residues. Germline V CDR1 and CDR2: KGHSH, LQKENI. The CDR3 region has the DNA TGTGCCAGCTCACTAAACAGGGGCCCTAGGGAAAAACTGTTTTTT. This codes for CASSLNRGPREKLFF.

This clone was counted between two and nine times. The chain links TRBV7-9 to TRBJ2-1; no reliable D call. The ends were cut back, 5 bases at V and 8 bases at J, with 19 bases in the middle. Looked up from germline, CDR1 is SEHNR and CDR2 is FQNEAQ (reference sequence). This CDR3 contains 15 residues. In DNA form, the CDR3 reads TGTGCCAGCAGCCCGCGCGACGGATCTCGGGATGAGCAGTTCTTC. Protein sequence: CASSPRDGSRDEQFF.

This clone was detected only a few times. The genes are TRBV4-1 and TRBJ1-6, with D perhaps matching TRBD1 (6 bases). The CDR3 runs 17 residues. Germline CDR1 is MGHRA and CDR2 is YSYEKL. Trimming cost V 0 bases and J 1 base, with 10 bases left between them. As DNA, the CDR3 is TGCGCCAGCAGCCAAGAAACAGGGTGGTCCTATAATTCACCCCTCCACTTT. It specifies CASSQETGWSYNSPLHF.

This clone appeared a few times. The chain links TRBV4-2 to TRBJ2-1; D unresolved. V dropped 1 base and J dropped 7 bases, with 14 bases sitting between them. CDR3 length equals 15 residues. Looked up from germline, CDR1 is LGHNA and CDR2 is YNFKEQ. CDR3 DNA: TGTGCCAGCAGCCAAGTTGGTACCCCCGGTAATGAGCAGTTCTTC. Encoded protein: CASSQVGTPGNEQFF.

CDR3 loop: CASREPGQGPRNEQFF. Written as DNA, the CDR3 is TGTGCCAGCAGGGAACCGGGACAGGGGCCGAGGAATGAGCAGTTCTTC. This rearrangement joins TRBV7-9 to TRBJ2-1; TRBD1 aligns across 10 bases. V trimming: 6 bases; J trimming: 7 bases; junction bases outside the gene matches: 12. This CDR3 spans 16 amino acids. Germline V gene sequence: CDR1 SEHNR, CDR2 FQNEAQ (reference sequence).

This clone was observed a single time. The chain couples TRBV27 to TRBJ1-4; D remains unclear. V lost 6 bases, J lost 7 bases, and 12 bases lay in between. Germline assignment: CDR1 MNHEY and CDR2 SMNVEV (reference sequence). The length of the CDR3 is 13 residues. CDR3 region: CASRRVSGEKLFF. The CDR3 region has the DNA TGTGCCAGCAGGCGGGTTTCGGGTGAAAAACTGTTTTTT.

This chain links TRBV7-2 with TRBJ1-5, with D perhaps matching TRBD1 (6 bases). V lost 2 bases to trimming and J lost 4 bases, with 12 bases between them. The CDR3 has 15 amino acids. Germline-derived CDR1 and CDR2 are SGHTA and FQGNSA. The CDR3 loop reads CASSLNRVGNQPQHF. The CDR3 DNA reads TGTGCCAGCAGCTTAAACAGGGTAGGGAATCAGCCCCAGCATTTT. The full variable domain, its missing parts supplied by reference TRBV7-2 and TRBJ1-5, is GAGVSQSPSNKVTEKGKDVELRCDPISGHTALYWYRQSLGQGLEFLIYFQGNSAPDKSGLPSDRFSAERTGGSVSTLTIQRTQQEDSAVYLCASSLNRVGNQPQHFGDGTRLSIL.

There are a few counts of this clone. CDR3 coding DNA: TGTGCCACCCGGACAGGGCAGAACACCGGGGAGCTGTTTTTT. It encodes CATRTGQNTGELFF. The V call is TRBV2, the J call TRBJ2-2; 8 bases align to TRBD1. The ends lost 10 bases at V and 1 base at J; junction bases unmatched: 5. CDR1 and CDR2 from the germline V gene are SNHLY and FYNNEI. The CDR3 covers 14 residues.

The chain recombines TRBV5-1 with TRBJ1-3; maybe TRBD1 (5 bases). This CDR3 is 15 amino acids long. Per germline, CDR1 SGHRS and CDR2 YFSETQ. V was trimmed by 4 bases and J by 2 bases, leaving 13 bases between them. CDR3 region: CASSHNGGAGNTIYF. CDR3 bases: TGCGCCAGCAGCCACAACGGGGGTGCTGGAAACACCATATATTTT.